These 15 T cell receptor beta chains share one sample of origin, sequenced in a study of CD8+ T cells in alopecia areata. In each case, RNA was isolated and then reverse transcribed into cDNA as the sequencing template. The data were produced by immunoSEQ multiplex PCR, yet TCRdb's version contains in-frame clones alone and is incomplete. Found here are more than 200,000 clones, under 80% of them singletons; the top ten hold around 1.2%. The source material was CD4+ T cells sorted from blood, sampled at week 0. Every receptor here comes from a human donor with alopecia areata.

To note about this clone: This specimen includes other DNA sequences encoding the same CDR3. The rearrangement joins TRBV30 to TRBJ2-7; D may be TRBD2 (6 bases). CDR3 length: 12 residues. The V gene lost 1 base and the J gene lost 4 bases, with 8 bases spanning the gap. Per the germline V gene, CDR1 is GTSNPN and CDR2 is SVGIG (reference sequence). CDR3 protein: CAWSAGVYEQYF. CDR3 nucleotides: TGTGCCTGGAGTGCGGGGGTATACGAGCAGTACTTC.

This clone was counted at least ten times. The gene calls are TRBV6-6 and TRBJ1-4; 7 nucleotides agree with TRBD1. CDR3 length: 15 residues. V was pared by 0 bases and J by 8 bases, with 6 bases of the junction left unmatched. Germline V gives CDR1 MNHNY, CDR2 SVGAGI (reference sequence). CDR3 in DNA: TGTGCCAGCAGTTACTCACAGGGGTTAGACGAAAAACTGTTTTTT. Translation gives CASSYSQGLDEKLFF.

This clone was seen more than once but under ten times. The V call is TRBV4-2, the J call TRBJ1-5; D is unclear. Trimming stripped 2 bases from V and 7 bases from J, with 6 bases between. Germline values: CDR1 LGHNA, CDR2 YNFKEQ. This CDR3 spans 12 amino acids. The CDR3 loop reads CASSQSGQPQHF. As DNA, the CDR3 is TGTGCCAGCAGCCAATCCGGGCAGCCCCAGCATTTT.

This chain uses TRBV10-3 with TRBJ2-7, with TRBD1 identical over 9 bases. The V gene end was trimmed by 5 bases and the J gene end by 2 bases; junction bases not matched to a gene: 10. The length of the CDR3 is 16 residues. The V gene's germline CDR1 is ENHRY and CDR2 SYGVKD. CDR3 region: CAISFGRGTGTYEQYF. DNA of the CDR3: TGTGCCATCAGTTTTGGCCGGGGGACAGGGACCTACGAGCAGTACTTC.

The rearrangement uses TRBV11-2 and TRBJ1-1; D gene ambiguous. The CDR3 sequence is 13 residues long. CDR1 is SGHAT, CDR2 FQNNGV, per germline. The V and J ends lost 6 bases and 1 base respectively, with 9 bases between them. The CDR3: CASSRERNTEAFF. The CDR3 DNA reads TGTGCCAGCAGTCGCGAAAGGAACACTGAAGCTTTCTTT.

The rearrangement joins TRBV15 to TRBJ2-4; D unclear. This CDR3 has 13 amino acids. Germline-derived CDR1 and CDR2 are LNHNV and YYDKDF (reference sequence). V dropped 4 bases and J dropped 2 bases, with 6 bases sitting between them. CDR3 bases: TGTGCCACCAGCACCCGAACCAAAAACATTCAGTACTTC. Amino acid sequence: CATSTRTKNIQYF.

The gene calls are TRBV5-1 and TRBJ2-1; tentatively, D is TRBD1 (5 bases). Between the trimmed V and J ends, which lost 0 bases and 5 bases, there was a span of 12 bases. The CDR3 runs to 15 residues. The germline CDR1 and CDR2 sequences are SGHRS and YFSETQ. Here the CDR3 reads CASSLGQGSHNEQFF. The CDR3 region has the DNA TGCGCCAGCAGCTTGGGGCAGGGCAGCCACAATGAGCAGTTCTTC.

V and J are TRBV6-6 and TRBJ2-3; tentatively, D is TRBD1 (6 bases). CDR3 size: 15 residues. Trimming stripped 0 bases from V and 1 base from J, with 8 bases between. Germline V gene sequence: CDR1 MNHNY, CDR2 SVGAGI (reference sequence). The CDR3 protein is CASSYSGAGTDTQYF. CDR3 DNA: TGTGCCAGCAGTTACTCGGGGGCTGGCACAGATACGCAGTATTTT.

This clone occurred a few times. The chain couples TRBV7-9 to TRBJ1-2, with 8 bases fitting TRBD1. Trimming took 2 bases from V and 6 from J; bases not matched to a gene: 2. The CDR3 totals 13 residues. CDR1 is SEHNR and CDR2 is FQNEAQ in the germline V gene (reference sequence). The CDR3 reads CASSLPTGDGYTF. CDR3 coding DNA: TGTGCCAGCAGCTTACCGACAGGGGATGGCTACACCTTC.

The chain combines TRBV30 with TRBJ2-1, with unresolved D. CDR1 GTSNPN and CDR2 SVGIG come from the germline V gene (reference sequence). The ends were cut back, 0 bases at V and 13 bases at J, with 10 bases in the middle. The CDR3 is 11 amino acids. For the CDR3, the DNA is TGTGCCTGGAGTGTTTCGGCAGTTCAGTTCTTC. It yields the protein CAWSVSAVQFF. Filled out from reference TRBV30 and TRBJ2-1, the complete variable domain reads SQTIHQWPATLVQPVGSPLSLECTVEGTSNPNLYWYRQAAGRGLQLLFYSVGIGQISSEVPQNLSASRPQDRQFILSSKKLLLSDSGFYLCAWSVSAVQFFGPGTRLTVL.

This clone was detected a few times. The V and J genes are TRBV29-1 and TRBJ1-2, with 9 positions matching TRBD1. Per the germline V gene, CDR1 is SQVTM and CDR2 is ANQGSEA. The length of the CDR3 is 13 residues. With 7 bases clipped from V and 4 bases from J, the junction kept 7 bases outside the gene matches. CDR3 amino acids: CSAVQGASYGYTF. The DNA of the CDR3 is TGCAGCGCTGTACAGGGGGCCTCCTATGGCTACACCTTC.

CDR3 region: CASPPSPGTDWGYTEAFF. The DNA of the CDR3 is TGTGCCAGCCCCCCGAGCCCCGGGACAGACTGGGGCTACACTGAAGCTTTCTTT. The chain employs TRBV19 and TRBJ1-1; TRBD1 aligns across 7 bases. The CDR3 is 18 amino acids. CDR1 and CDR2 from the germline V gene are LNHDA and SQIVND (reference sequence). V dropped 9 bases and J dropped 3; count of bases not matched to a gene: 22. Full variable domain (rest looked up from reference TRBV19 and TRBJ1-1): DGGITQSPKYLFRKEGQNVTLSCEQNLNHDAMYWYRQDPGQGLRLIYYSQIVNDFQKGDIAEGYSVSREKKESFPLTVTSAQKNPTAFYLCASPPSPGTDWGYTEAFFGQGTRLTVV.

The DNA for the CDR3 is TGCGCCAGCAGCCAAGGGGACTACAGGGCCTACAATGAGCAGTTCTTC. This encodes CASSQGDYRAYNEQFF. The chain recombines TRBV4-3 with TRBJ2-1; maybe TRBD2 (7 bases). V lost 1 base and J lost 2, with 12 bases in between. The CDR3 sequence is 16 residues long. In germline, CDR1 is LGHNA, CDR2 YSLEER.

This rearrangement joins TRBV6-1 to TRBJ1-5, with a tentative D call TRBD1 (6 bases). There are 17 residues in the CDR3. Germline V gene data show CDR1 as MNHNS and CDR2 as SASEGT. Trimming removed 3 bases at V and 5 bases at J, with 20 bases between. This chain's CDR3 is CASSDTPGQNGDQPQHF. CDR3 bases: TGTGCCAGCAGTGATACACCAGGACAGAACGGGGATCAGCCCCAGCATTTT.

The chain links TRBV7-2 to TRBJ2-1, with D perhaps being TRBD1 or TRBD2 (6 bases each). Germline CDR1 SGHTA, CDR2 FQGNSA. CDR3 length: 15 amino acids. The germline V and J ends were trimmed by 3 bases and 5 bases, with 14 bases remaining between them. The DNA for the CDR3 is TGTGCCAGCAGCTTGGGTCCGGGGGCGAACAATGAGCAGTTCTTC. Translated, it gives CASSLGPGANNEQFF.